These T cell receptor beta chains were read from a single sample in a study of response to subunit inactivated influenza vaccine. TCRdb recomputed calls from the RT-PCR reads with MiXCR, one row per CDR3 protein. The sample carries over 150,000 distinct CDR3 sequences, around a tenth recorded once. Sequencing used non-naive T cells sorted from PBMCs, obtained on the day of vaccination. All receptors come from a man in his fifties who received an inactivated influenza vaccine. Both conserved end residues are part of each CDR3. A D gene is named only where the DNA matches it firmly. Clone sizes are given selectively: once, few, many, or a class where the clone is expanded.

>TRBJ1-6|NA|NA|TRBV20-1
TGCAGTGCACCGACGGGCTATAATTCACCCCTCCACTTT
CSAPTGYNSPLHF
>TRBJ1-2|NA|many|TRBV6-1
TGTGCCAGCAACGTAAAAACCGGGACGAGTTATGGCTACACCTTC
CASNVKTGTSYGYTF
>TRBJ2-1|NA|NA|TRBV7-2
TGTGCCAGCAGCTTAGATATTAATGAGCAGTTCTTC
CASSLDINEQFF
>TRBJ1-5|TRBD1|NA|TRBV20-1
TGCAGTGCACCTAGACAGGGCCACAATCAGCCCCAGCATTTT
CSAPRQGHNQPQHF
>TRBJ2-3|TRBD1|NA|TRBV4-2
TGTGCCAGCAGCCCCGGAGGACAGGGCACAGATACGCAGTATTTT
CASSPGGQGTDTQYF
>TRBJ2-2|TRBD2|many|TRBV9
TGTGCCAGCAGCGCACAGCGGGAGGGCGAAATTCGGGGCACCGGGGAGCTGTTTTTT
CASSAQREGEIRGTGELFF
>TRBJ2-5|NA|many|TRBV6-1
TGTGCCAGCAGTCGCCTACAGGGGAGGGGGCAAGAGACCCAGTACTTC
CASSRLQGRGQETQYF
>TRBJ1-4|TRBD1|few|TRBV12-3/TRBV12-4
TGTGCCAGCAGCAGAACAGGGGGCAGGGCTAATGAAAAACTGTTTTTT
CASSRTGGRANEKLFF
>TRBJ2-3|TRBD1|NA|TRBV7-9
TGTGCCAGCAGCAGAACGACAGGGGACACAGATACGCAGTATTTT
CASSRTTGDTDTQYF
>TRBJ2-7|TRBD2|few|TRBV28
TGTGCCAGCAGTTTTGGGCTAGCGGCCTCCTTGTCCTACGAGCAGTACTTC
CASSFGLAASLSYEQYF
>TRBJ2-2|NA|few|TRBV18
TGTGCCAGCTCCAGCAGGGATTCAGGCACCGGGGAGCTGTTTTTT
CASSSRDSGTGELFF
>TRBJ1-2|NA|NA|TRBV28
TGTGCCAGCCGCGCAACGGGGAACTATGGCTACACCTTC
CASRATGNYGYTF
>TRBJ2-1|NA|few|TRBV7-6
TGTGCCAGCAGCTTAGCGTGGCAGAATGAGCAGTTCTTC
CASSLAWQNEQFF
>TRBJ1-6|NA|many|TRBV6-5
TGTGCCAGCAGTTACTCGATTTCCGGGACATATAATTCACCCCTCCACTTT
CASSYSISGTYNSPLHF
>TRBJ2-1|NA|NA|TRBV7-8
TGTGCCAGCAGCTTACGCGGGATGGGCAATGAGCAGTTCTTC
CASSLRGMGNEQFF
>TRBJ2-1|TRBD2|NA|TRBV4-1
TGCGCCAGCAGCAGATCAACAGCGGGGGGGCTGTACAATGAGCAGTTCTTC
CASSRSTAGGLYNEQFF
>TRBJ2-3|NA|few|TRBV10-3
TGTGCCATCAGGATGGGGGGGGCTAGCACAGATACGCAGTATTTT
CAIRMGGASTDTQYF
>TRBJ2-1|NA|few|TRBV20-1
TGCAGTGCTAGTTCTAGCCGAACCCCGTTCTTC
CSASSSRTPFF
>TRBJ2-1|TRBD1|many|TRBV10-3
TGTGCCATCAGTGCGTTGGGACAGGGTTACAATGAGCAGTTCTTC
CAISALGQGYNEQFF
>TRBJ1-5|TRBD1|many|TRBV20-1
TGCAGTGCGAAGGCAAAACAGGGGACTCAGCCCCAGCATTTT
CSAKAKQGTQPQHF
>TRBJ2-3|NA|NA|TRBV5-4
TGTGCCAGCAGCTTGGCAAGGGGGGCAGATACGCAGTATTTT
CASSLARGADTQYF
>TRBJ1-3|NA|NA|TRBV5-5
TGTGCCAGCAGCTCAGAAGTCTCTGGAAACACCATATATTTT
CASSSEVSGNTIYF
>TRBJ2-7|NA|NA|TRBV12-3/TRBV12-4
TGTGCCAGCAGTCTCCTTGACAGCCTCTCCTACGAGCAGTACTTC
CASSLLDSLSYEQYF
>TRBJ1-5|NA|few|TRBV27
TGTGCCAGCAGCCAAGGGGCAGCCAGCAATCAGCCCCAGCATTTT
CASSQGAASNQPQHF
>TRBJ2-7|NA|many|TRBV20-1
TGCAGTGCTAGTAGGGATTCTAGGGGCGAGCAGTACTTC
CSASRDSRGEQYF
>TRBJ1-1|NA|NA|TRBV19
TGTGCCAGTAAAAACCGGGACAATAAGAACACTGAAGCTTTCTTT
CASKNRDNKNTEAFF
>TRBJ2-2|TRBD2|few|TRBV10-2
TGCGCCAGCAGCCCCATAGCGGGAGGGCCAAAGACCGGGGAGCTGTTTTTT
CASSPIAGGPKTGELFF
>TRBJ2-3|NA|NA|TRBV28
TGTGCCAGCTCTAGGGGGGAGCGGGCAGATACGCAGTATTTT
CASSRGERADTQYF
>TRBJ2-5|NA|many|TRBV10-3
TGTGCCATCAGTGAGACTAGCTCCATAGGGGAGACCCAGTACTTC
CAISETSSIGETQYF
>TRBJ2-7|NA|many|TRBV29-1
TGCAGCGTTTGGACTGCCATGGCGTCCACGAACGAGCAGTACTTC
CSVWTAMASTNEQYF
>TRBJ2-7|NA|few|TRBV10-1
TGCGCCAGCAGTGATTTACCTTTCGGGACCCGAATGTCCTACGAGCAGTACTTC
CASSDLPFGTRMSYEQYF
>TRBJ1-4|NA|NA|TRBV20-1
TGCAGTGCCCGGGACGCAACTAATGAAAAACTGTTTTTT
CSARDATNEKLFF
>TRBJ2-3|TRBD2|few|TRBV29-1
TGCAGCGTACGAATAGCGGGAGAGCCAGATACGCAGTATTTT
CSVRIAGEPDTQYF
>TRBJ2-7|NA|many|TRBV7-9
TGTGCCAGCAGCTATGGGGGCCTCTACGAGCAGTACTTC
CASSYGGLYEQYF
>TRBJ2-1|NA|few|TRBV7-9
TGTGCCAGCAGCTACATCTTGGACACATCCTTATACAATGAGCAGTTCTTC
CASSYILDTSLYNEQFF
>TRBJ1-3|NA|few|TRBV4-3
TGCGCCAGCAGCCGAACGGAGGGGTACGGCACCATATATTTT
CASSRTEGYGTIYF
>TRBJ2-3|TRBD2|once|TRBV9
TGTGCCAGCAGCGTAGAGGAAGCGGGAGGGCCGGAGACGCAGTATTTT
CASSVEEAGGPETQYF
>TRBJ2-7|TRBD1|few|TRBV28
TGTGCCAGCACTCTAGGGGGCCGGCAGTACTTC
CASTLGGRQYF
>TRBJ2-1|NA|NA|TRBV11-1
TGTGCCAGCAGTTTCCCCAGGGGGGCAGGGGGCAATGAGCAGTTCTTC
CASSFPRGAGGNEQFF
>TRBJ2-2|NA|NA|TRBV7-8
TGTGCCAGCAGCTTCAGGGGAGCGTCCGGGGAGCTGTTTTTT
CASSFRGASGELFF
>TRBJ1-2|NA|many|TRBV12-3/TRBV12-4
TGTGCCACAGGAACAGGGCCCATTGGTGACACCTTC
CATGTGPIGDTF
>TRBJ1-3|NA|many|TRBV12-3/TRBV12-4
TGTGCCAGCAGTTTTACAGGTTCAGGAAACACCATATATTTT
CASSFTGSGNTIYF
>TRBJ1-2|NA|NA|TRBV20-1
TGCAGTGCTAGTCGGGACGGGGGCGGATCGGGCTACACCTTC
CSASRDGGGSGYTF
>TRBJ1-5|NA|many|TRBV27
TGTGCCAGCAAGGGGGATAGCAATCAGCCCCAGCATTTT
CASKGDSNQPQHF
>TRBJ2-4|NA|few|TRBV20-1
TGCAGTGCTCCACCCGCATCCGGGGCCAAAAACATTCAGTACTTC
CSAPPASGAKNIQYF
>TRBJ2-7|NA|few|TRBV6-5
TGTGCCAGCAGTTACGGTAACGGGATAAGGTTAGGGGAGCAGTACTTC
CASSYGNGIRLGEQYF
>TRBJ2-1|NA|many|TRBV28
TGTGCCAGCAGTTTCCCCCCTATACATTCGCTTGAGCAGTTCTTC
CASSFPPIHSLEQFF
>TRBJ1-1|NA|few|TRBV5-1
TGCGCCAGCAGCTTGAACAGAAACACTGAAGCTTTCTTT
CASSLNRNTEAFF